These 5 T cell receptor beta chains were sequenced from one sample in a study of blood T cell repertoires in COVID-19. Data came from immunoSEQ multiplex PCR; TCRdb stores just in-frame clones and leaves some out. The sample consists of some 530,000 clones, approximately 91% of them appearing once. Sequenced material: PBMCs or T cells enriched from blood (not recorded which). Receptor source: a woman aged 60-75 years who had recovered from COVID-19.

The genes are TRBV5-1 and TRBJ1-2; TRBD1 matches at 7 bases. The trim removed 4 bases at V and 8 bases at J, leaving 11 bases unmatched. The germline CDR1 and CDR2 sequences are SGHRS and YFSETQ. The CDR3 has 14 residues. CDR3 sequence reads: CASSAGQVNRGYTF. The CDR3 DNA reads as TGCGCCAGCAGCGCCGGACAGGTTAACCGCGGCTACACCTTC.

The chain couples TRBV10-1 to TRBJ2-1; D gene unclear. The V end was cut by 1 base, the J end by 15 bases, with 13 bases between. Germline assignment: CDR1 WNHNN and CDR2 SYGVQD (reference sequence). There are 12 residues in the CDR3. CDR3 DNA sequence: TGCGCCAGCAGTGAGTTAGGAGCGTCTCTGTTCTTC. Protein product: CASSELGASLFF.

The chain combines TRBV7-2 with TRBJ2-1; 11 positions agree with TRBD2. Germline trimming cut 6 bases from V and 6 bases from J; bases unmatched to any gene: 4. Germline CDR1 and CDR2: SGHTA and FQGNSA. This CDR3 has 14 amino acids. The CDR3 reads CASRTSGGINEQFF. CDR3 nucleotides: TGTGCCAGCAGAACTAGCGGGGGAATCAATGAGCAGTTCTTC.

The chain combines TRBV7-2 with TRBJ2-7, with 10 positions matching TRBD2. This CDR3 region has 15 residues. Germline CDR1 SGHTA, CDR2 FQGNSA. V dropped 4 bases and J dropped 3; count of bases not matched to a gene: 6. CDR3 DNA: TGTGCCAGCAGCTACATAGCGGGGGGAGGCTACGAGCAGTACTTC. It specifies CASSYIAGGGYEQYF.

The CDR3 loop is CASSFSLGEPQHF. CDR3 DNA: TGTGCCAGCAGCTTTTCTTTGGGAGAGCCCCAGCATTTT. The J gene is TRBJ1-5, the V gene TRBV7-2; no clear D gene. CDR3 length: 13 amino acids. Trimming pared 3 bases from V and 8 bases from J, leaving 11 bases between. Per the germline V gene, CDR1 is SGHTA and CDR2 is FQGNSA.